These 21 T cell receptor beta chains came from one sample sequenced in a study of T cell repertoires in cytomegalovirus infection. TCRdb used MiXCR to reprocess the reads, holding one entry per CDR3 protein. The table lists 200,000 to 250,000 distinct CDR3 sequences, under 25% of them singletons. The sample taken for sequencing was CD8+ T cells from PBMCs. These receptor sequences come from a human donor in good health (CMV status not recorded). Some clones in this sample may be carry-over from other donors' samples.

The V call is TRBV19, the J call TRBJ1-1, with D tentatively TRBD1 (5 bases). Germline assignment: CDR1 LNHDA and CDR2 SQIVND (reference sequence). Trimming shortened V by 3 bases and J by 3 bases, and 11 bases separated the two germline ends. This CDR3 region has 14 residues. The CDR3, as DNA: TGTGCCAGTAGTATCGCAGGGTGGTACACTGAAGCTTTCTTT. Its protein is CASSIAGWYTEAFF.

This chain connects TRBV27 to TRBJ2-1; D remains unclear. V was clipped by 5 bases and J by 4 bases, with 12 bases between them. The CDR3 is made up of 14 amino acids. Germline V gene data show CDR1 as MNHEY and CDR2 as SMNVEV (reference sequence). CDR3 sequence reads: CASSPSQSYNEQFF. The DNA for the CDR3 is TGTGCCAGCAGTCCCTCCCAGTCGTACAATGAGCAGTTCTTC.

The rearrangement links TRBV5-1 to TRBJ2-3; D remains unclear. The CDR3 loop spans 14 amino acids. Trimming left V 0 bases short and J 2 bases short, with 7 bases between. Per germline, CDR1 SGHRS and CDR2 YFSETQ. The CDR3 sequence: CASSLVQTTDTQYF. CDR3 sequence (DNA): TGCGCCAGCAGCTTGGTGCAGACCACAGATACGCAGTATTTT.

This chain connects TRBV20-1 to TRBJ2-2, with unresolved D. This CDR3 is 16 amino acids long. V was pared by 0 bases and J by 1 base, with 12 bases between. Per the germline V gene, CDR1 is DFQATT and CDR2 is SNEGSKA (reference sequence). CDR3 in DNA: TGCAGTGCTAGAGATTTATTTGGGCAGAACACCGGGGAGCTGTTTTTT. It specifies CSARDLFGQNTGELFF.

This chain joins TRBV20-1 and TRBJ2-3, with 8 bases matching TRBD2. The CDR3 is 16 amino acids. Germline V lookup: CDR1 DFQATT, CDR2 SNEGSKA (reference sequence). Unmatched junction bases numbered 8, after V lost 1 base and J lost 2 bases. The CDR3 loop reads CSARGWSGGSTDTQYF. In DNA form, the CDR3 reads TGCAGTGCTAGAGGTTGGAGCGGGGGCTCCACAGATACGCAGTATTTT.

This clonotype came up many times. The V call is TRBV5-6, the J call TRBJ1-5, with a tentative D call TRBD1 (6 bases). Germline V lookup: CDR1 SGHDT, CDR2 YYEEEE. Trimming left V 0 bases short and J 5 bases short, with 12 bases between. This CDR3 is 15 amino acids long. This CDR3 reads CASSLGTATYQPQHF. CDR3 nucleotides: TGTGCCAGCAGCTTGGGGACAGCCACTTATCAGCCCCAGCATTTT.

The gene calls are TRBV2 and TRBJ2-1; 10 bases fit TRBD2. J lost 8 bases, V lost 6 bases, and 16 bases had no gene match. The CDR3 runs 17 residues. In germline, CDR1 is SNHLY, CDR2 FYNNEI. CDR3 amino acids: CASRSDDEAGGIYEQFF. The DNA of the CDR3 is TGTGCCAGCAGAAGCGACGACGAAGCGGGGGGGATCTATGAGCAGTTCTTC.

This clonotype was seen repeatedly, ten times or more. V is TRBV7-2 and J is TRBJ1-6; TRBD1 agrees at 7 bases. Trimming took 5 bases from V and 9 from J; bases not matched to a gene: 4. Looked up from germline, CDR1 is SGHTA and CDR2 is FQGNSA. CDR3 length equals 13 residues. The CDR3 here is CASSGNRGSPLHF. CDR3 DNA: TGTGCCAGCAGCGGCAACAGGGGTTCACCCCTCCACTTT.

As regards this clonotype: One base away lies a much larger clone, so this may be a sequencing read error. The chain has TRBV7-4 and TRBJ2-5; D is uncertain. The CDR3 extends over 13 amino acids. Germline CDR1 reads SGHVT; CDR2 reads SQSDAQ. Trimming removed 4 bases at V and 5 bases at J, with 11 bases between. The CDR3 loop is CASSSSGVETQYF. CDR3 nucleotides: TGTGCCAGCAGCTCCTCTGGCGTGGAGACCCAGTACTTC.

V usage is TRBV19 and J usage is TRBJ2-5; 11 nucleotides align to TRBD1. Germline V CDR1 and CDR2: LNHDA, SQIVND (reference sequence). The CDR3 covers 14 residues. V shed 11 bases and J 5 bases; nucleotides not matched to a gene: 10. Here the CDR3 DNA reads TGTGCCCTTATCCCGGGACAGGGGGAGGAGACCCAGTACTTC. Its protein product is CALIPGQGEETQYF.

This clonotype occurred a few times. The J gene is TRBJ2-3, the V gene TRBV11-2, with 7 bases aligning to TRBD2. The length of the CDR3 is 16 residues. Germline V gives CDR1 SGHAT, CDR2 FQNNGV. Trimming cost V 5 bases and J 1 base; bases outside gene matches: 9. The CDR3 reads CASSNQPGGGTDTQYF. Here the CDR3 DNA reads TGTGCCAGCAGCAATCAACCTGGGGGGGGCACAGATACGCAGTATTTT.

This clonotype was counted many times. V gene TRBV6-5 combines with J gene TRBJ2-2; D is unresolved. The CDR3 sequence is 16 residues long. Trimming removed 2 bases at V and 6 bases at J, with 16 bases between. Germline V gene lookup returns CDR1 MNHEY and CDR2 SVGAGI. CDR3 region: CASSYVVSSPSGELFF. In nucleotides, the CDR3 is TGTGCCAGCAGTTACGTGGTCAGCTCTCCATCCGGGGAGCTGTTTTTT.

The chain employs TRBV14 and TRBJ2-2; D ambiguous. The CDR3 spans 14 residues. CDR1 SGHDN and CDR2 FVKESK come from the germline V gene. V was trimmed by 4 bases and J by 4 bases, leaving 10 bases between them. This chain's CDR3 is CASSPEQLTGELFF. CDR3 nucleotides: TGTGCCAGCAGCCCCGAGCAACTCACCGGGGAGCTGTTTTTT.

About this clonotype: It may be a read error: a sequence one base away is much more abundant. This chain uses TRBV4-1 with TRBJ2-1; 9 bases align to TRBD2. CDR1 is MGHRA and CDR2 is YSYEKL in the germline V gene. The CDR3 totals 22 residues. The DNA of the CDR3 is TGTGCCAGCAGCCACTACATTAGCGGGGGAGACCTGGGCCGGAGCTCCAACAATGAGCAGTTCTTC. Protein: CASSHYISGGDLGRSSNNEQFF.

The chain recombines TRBV5-4 with TRBJ2-1; 7 positions match TRBD2. The germline V gene has CDR1 SGHNT and CDR2 YYREEE (reference sequence). The CDR3 contains 15 residues. J gave up 2 bases and V 3 bases, and 5 bases lay outside the gene matches. The CDR3 nucleotides are TGTGCCAGCAGCTATGAGCGGGGCGCCTACAATGAGCAGTTCTTC. Its protein product is CASSYERGAYNEQFF.

A few counts support this clonotype. The chain couples TRBV12-3 or TRBV12-4 to TRBJ2-1; TRBD2 aligns across 11 bases. The CDR3 loop spans 15 amino acids. V was pared by 6 bases and J by 4 bases, with 5 bases of the junction left unmatched. CDR3 in amino acids: CASRDTSGGYNEQFF. The CDR3 DNA reads TGTGCCAGCAGGGATACTAGCGGGGGTTACAATGAGCAGTTCTTC.

This clonotype showed up just a few times. The rearrangement joins TRBV20-1 to TRBJ2-7; 7 bases fit TRBD2. Trimming cost V 1 base and J 4 bases; bases outside gene matches: 7. Germline V CDR1 and CDR2: DFQATT, SNEGSKA (reference sequence). The CDR3 sequence is 14 residues long. This CDR3 reads CSARGSGGIYEQYF. The CDR3, as DNA: TGCAGTGCTAGAGGGTCGGGGGGTATATACGAGCAGTACTTC.

As DNA, the CDR3 is TGTGCCAGCAGTTTAGGGTTAAACACAGATACGCAGTATTTT. Translation gives CASSLGLNTDTQYF. The rearrangement uses TRBV27 and TRBJ2-3; no clear D. Trimming shortened V by 2 bases and J by 2 bases, and 8 bases separated the two germline ends. This CDR3 comprises 14 residues. Germline loops: CDR1 MNHEY, CDR2 SMNVEV (reference sequence).

This clonotype was seen ten or more times. The chain couples TRBV7-8 to TRBJ2-2; TRBD2 might be the D (5 bases). CDR3 length: 14 residues. The germline V gene has CDR1 SGHVS and CDR2 FQNEAQ. Trimming left V 5 bases short and J 6 bases short, with 13 bases between. CDR3 amino acids: CASSPTGIAGELFF. The CDR3 DNA follows: TGTGCCAGCAGCCCAACGGGAATAGCCGGGGAGCTGTTTTTT.

This clonotype was detected only a few times. The rearrangement uses TRBV2 and TRBJ2-7, with 8 bases fitting TRBD2. J gave up 4 bases and V 11 bases, and 13 bases lay outside the gene matches. The germline V gene has CDR1 SNHLY and CDR2 FYNNEI. The CDR3 spans 14 residues. The CDR3 region is CAGRGPTSAYEQYF. The CDR3 DNA reads as TGTGCCGGTAGAGGCCCGACTAGCGCATACGAGCAGTACTTC. The entire variable domain, with the rest obtained from reference TRBV2 and TRBJ2-7, is as follows: EPEVTQTPSHQVTQMGQEVILRCVPISNHLYFYWYRQILGQKVEFLVSFYNNEISEKSEIFDDQFSVERPDGSNFTLKIRSTKLEDSAMYFCAGRGPTSAYEQYFGPGTRLTVT.

The chain employs TRBV7-6 and TRBJ2-7; no reliable D call. Trimming cost V 1 base and J 0 bases, with 7 bases left between them. The germline V gene has CDR1 SGHVS and CDR2 FNYEAQ. CDR3 length equals 14 residues. The CDR3 spells CASSLDLSSYEQYF. CDR3 bases: TGTGCCAGCAGCTTAGACCTGAGCTCCTACGAGCAGTACTTC.